This entry lists 18 T cell receptor beta chains sequenced from one sample in a study of metastatic and nonmetastatic thyroid tumors. MiXCR reprocessed the PCR reads for TCRdb. The repertoire holds tens of thousands of clones, with 25% to 30% as singletons. All patients were treatment-naive before thyroid surgery. Specimen: tumor tissue. Receptor source: a male donor with papillary thyroid cancer or a benign thyroid nodule (not recorded which). Some clones in this sample may be carry-over from other donors' samples.

This clone was picked up a small number of times. Its ends do not fully match the called genes, so a read error is possible. This rearrangement joins TRBV30 to TRBJ1-6; D ambiguous. Per the germline V gene, CDR1 is GTSNPN and CDR2 is SVGIG (reference sequence). The length of the CDR3 is 13 residues. The CDR3 DNA sequence: TGTGCCGGGAGGTGGAGGGCGAATTCACCCCTCCACTTT. Encoded protein: CAGRWRANSPLHF.

The chain couples TRBV7-3 to TRBJ2-7, with 10 bases matching TRBD1. This CDR3 has 14 amino acids. Germline V gene data show CDR1 as SGHTA and CDR2 as FQGTGA. The junction had 5 bases not matched to a gene; V was cut back by 2 bases and J by 7 bases. Here the CDR3 DNA reads TGTGCCAGCAGCTTAGGGACAGGGGCAGGGGAGCAGTACTTC. It specifies CASSLGTGAGEQYF.

Relative to its sample, this clone is medium-sized. The gene calls are TRBV30 and TRBJ1-3; D remains unclear. The V end lost 3 bases, the J end lost 4 bases, and 13 bases lay between the germline ends. CDR1 and CDR2 (germline): GTSNPN, SVGIG (reference sequence). This CDR3 region has 14 residues. The CDR3: CAWRRPVAGNTIYF. Here the CDR3 DNA reads TGTGCCTGGAGGAGACCAGTAGCAGGAAACACCATATATTTT.

Details on this clone: The CDR3 end shows no conserved phenylalanine or tryptophan, and so a read error is likely. CDR3 loop: CSARGDSGQTYEQYL. CDR3 DNA sequence: TGCAGTGCTAGGGGGGATAGCGGGCAAACATACGAGCAGTACCTC. The rearrangement joins TRBV20-1 to TRBJ2-7, with TRBD2 matching over 7 bases. J was trimmed by 4 bases and V by 3 bases; bases with no gene match: 12. The CDR3 runs 15 residues. Per germline, CDR1 DFQATT and CDR2 SNEGSKA (reference sequence).

About this clone itself: At one boundary the junction diverges from the germline segment, which might be a read error. This chain connects TRBV5-1 to TRBJ1-2; no reliable D call. Germline CDR1 reads SGHRS; CDR2 reads YFSETQ. The CDR3 spans 15 residues. The CDR3 DNA reads as TGCGCCAGCAGCTTGTCCGCAGCGCGCTACTATGGCCACACCTTC. This sequence encodes CASSLSAARYYGHTF.

This clone appeared many times. As DNA, the CDR3 is TGTGCCAGCAGCTTAGTGTCGGGACAGCCCCAGCATTTT. This gives the protein CASSLVSGQPQHF. The chain employs TRBV7-2 and TRBJ1-5; D not resolved. V was trimmed by 1 base and J by 7 bases, leaving 8 bases between them. In germline, CDR1 is SGHTA, CDR2 FQGNSA. The CDR3 is 13 residues long.

Details on this clone: Because it lacks the conserved phenylalanine or tryptophan at the end, this CDR3 is likely a read error. The chain combines TRBV24-1 with TRBJ2-7; D unclear. Germline CDR1 is KGHDR and CDR2 is SFDVKD. This CDR3 is built from 11 residues. Trimming pared 8 bases from V and 4 bases from J, leaving 8 bases between. The CDR3 protein is CATTNRYEQYL. The DNA of the CDR3 is TGTGCCACCACAAATCGGTACGAGCAGTACTTA.

The chain recombines TRBV28 with TRBJ2-3; D unresolved. Germline-derived CDR1 and CDR2 are MDHEN and SYDVKM. The CDR3 has 14 amino acids. Between the trimmed V and J ends, which lost 3 bases and 1 base, there was a span of 8 bases. For the CDR3, the DNA is TGTGCCAGCAGTTTCGTCGCGGGCACAGATACGCAGTATTTT. Translated, it gives CASSFVAGTDTQYF.

This rearrangement joins TRBV12-3 or TRBV12-4 to TRBJ2-5; D might be TRBD1 (5 bases). V was clipped by 5 bases and J by 2 bases, with 6 bases between them. The CDR3 covers 12 residues. CDR3: CASSRQQETQYF. In DNA, the CDR3 is TGTGCCAGCAGTCGACAGCAAGAGACCCAGTACTTC.

This clone was counted only a few times. V and J are TRBV2 and TRBJ1-2; TRBD1 might be the D (5 bases). Germline V gene data show CDR1 as SNHLY and CDR2 as FYNNEI. CDR3 length: 13 amino acids. V was trimmed by 7 bases and J by 2 bases, leaving 11 bases between them. The CDR3 protein is CASNDAGNYGYTF. DNA for the CDR3: TGTGCCAGCAATGATGCAGGGAACTATGGCTACACCTTC.

The chain joins TRBV6-1 to TRBJ2-7; 11 bases map to TRBD1. The CDR3 length is 14 residues. J lost 4 bases, V lost 5 bases, and 4 bases had no gene match. Germline loops: CDR1 MNHNS, CDR2 SASEGT. As DNA, the CDR3 is TGTGCCAGCAGTCGGACAGGGGGCCAGTACGAGCAGTACTTC. It specifies CASSRTGGQYEQYF.

This sequence joins TRBV5-1 and TRBJ2-2; D uncertain. CDR1 is SGHRS and CDR2 is YFSETQ in the germline V gene. This CDR3 is built from 15 residues. V was cut by 0 bases and J by 3 bases, with 9 bases left in between. Here the CDR3 DNA reads TGCGCCAGCAGCTTGGCCGGCGAGTACACCGGGGAGCTGTTTTTT. Encoded protein: CASSLAGEYTGELFF.

The chain links TRBV10-3 to TRBJ2-3; 10 nucleotides match TRBD2. The germline CDR1 and CDR2 sequences are ENHRY and SYGVKD. Trimming took 7 bases from V and 6 from J; bases not matched to a gene: 13. This CDR3 has 16 residues. CDR3 bases: TGTGCCATCACCACTAGCGGGGCCCCGACTCCCGATACGCAGTATTTT. Translating gives CAITTSGAPTPDTQYF.

This clone counts as medium-sized. The chain couples TRBV28 to TRBJ2-7; 7 bases match TRBD1. The CDR3 totals 18 residues. The V gene end was trimmed by 5 bases and the J gene end by 2 bases; junction bases not matched to a gene: 18. Germline values: CDR1 MDHEN, CDR2 SYDVKM. The CDR3 region is CASSPDTSLDRETYEQYF. CDR3 coding DNA: TGTGCCAGCAGTCCCGATACATCCCTCGACAGGGAAACCTACGAGCAGTACTTC. Full variable domain (rest looked up from reference TRBV28 and TRBJ2-7): DVKVTQSSRYLVKRTGEKVFLECVQDMDHENMFWYRQDPGLGLRLIYFSYDVKMKEKGDIPEGYSVSREKKERFSLILESASTNQTSMYLCASSPDTSLDRETYEQYFGPGTRLTVT.

This clone was observed a few times. This may come from a read error, since a much larger clone is one base off. This chain uses TRBV29-1 with TRBJ2-7; tentative D call: TRBD2 (5 bases). V was clipped by 7 bases and J by 9 bases, with 25 bases between them. Germline lookup yields CDR1 SQVTM and CDR2 ANQGSEA. The CDR3 length is 14 residues. The CDR3 nucleotides read TGCAGCGCCACCCGCGGCAACGGCTCCGGAGGGCAGTACTTC. Encoded protein: CSATRGNGSGGQYF.

Within the sample, this clone is medium-sized. V gene TRBV5-1 combines with J gene TRBJ2-3, with a possible D match to TRBD2 (6 bases). The V end lost 7 bases, the J end lost 4 bases, and 22 bases lay between the germline ends. The germline V gene encodes CDR1 SGHRS and CDR2 YFSETQ. This CDR3 spans 16 amino acids. The CDR3 nucleotides read TGCGCCAGCGGCGAAGTAGCTGGGTTAGCGGCAGATACGCAGTATTTT. It specifies CASGEVAGLAADTQYF.

This clone was detected many times. The junction differs from germline at one of its ends, possibly a read error. This sample also contains other DNA sequences that code for the same CDR3. The chain carries TRBV20-1 and TRBJ1-1; D is perhaps TRBD1 (5 bases). Germline CDR1 reads DFQATT; CDR2 reads SNEGSKA (reference sequence). The length of the CDR3 is 13 residues. The CDR3 DNA sequence: TGCAGTGCTCCCCCAGGGCCGAACACCGAAGCTTTCTTT. It is translated as CSAPPGPNTEAFF.

The sample holds a few counts of this clone. The chain recombines TRBV11-1 with TRBJ2-1, with a tentative D call TRBD1 (5 bases). Trimming took 5 bases from V and 4 from J, leaving 18 bases between them. CDR3 length equals 16 residues. The germline CDR1 and CDR2 sequences are SGHAT and FQDESV (reference sequence). DNA for the CDR3: TGTGCCAGCAGCCTTACAAGGGGCGAACCTTACAATGAGCAGTTCTTC. The encoded protein is CASSLTRGEPYNEQFF.